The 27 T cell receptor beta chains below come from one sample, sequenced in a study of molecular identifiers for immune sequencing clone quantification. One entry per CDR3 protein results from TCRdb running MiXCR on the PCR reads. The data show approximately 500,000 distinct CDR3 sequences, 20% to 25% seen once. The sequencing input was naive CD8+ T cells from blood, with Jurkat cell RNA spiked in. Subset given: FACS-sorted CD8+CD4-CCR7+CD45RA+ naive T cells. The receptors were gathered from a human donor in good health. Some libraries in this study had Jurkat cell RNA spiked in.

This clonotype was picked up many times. The CDR3 coding sequence is TGTGCCAGCAGCTTAGAGAGGGGAATGAACACTGAAGCTTTCTTT. Residues: CASSLERGMNTEAFF. The rearrangement uses TRBV7-9 and TRBJ1-1; D perhaps matches TRBD1 (5 bases). Germline assignment: CDR1 SEHNR and CDR2 FQNEAQ (reference sequence). Trimming took off 1 base at V and 0 bases at J, with 9 bases between the two ends. The CDR3 has 15 amino acids.

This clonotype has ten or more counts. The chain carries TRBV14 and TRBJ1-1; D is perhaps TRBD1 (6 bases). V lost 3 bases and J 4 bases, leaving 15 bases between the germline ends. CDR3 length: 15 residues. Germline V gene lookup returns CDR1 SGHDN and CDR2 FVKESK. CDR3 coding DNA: TGTGCCAGCAGCCACTTCCAAACAGGGCCCACTGAAGCTTTCTTT. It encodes CASSHFQTGPTEAFF.

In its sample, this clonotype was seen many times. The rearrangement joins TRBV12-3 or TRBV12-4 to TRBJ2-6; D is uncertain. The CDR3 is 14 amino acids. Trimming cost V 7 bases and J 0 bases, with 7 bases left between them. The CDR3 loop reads CASKGNSGANVLTF. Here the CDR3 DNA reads TGTGCCAGCAAGGGAAACTCTGGGGCCAACGTCCTGACTTTC.

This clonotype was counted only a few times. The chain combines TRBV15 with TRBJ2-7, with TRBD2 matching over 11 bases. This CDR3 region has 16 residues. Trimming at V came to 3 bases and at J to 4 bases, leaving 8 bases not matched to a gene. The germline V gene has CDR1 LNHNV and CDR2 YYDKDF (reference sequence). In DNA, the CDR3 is TGTGCCACCAGCAGCTTTGGACTAGCGGGTCAATACGAGCAGTACTTC. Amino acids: CATSSFGLAGQYEQYF.

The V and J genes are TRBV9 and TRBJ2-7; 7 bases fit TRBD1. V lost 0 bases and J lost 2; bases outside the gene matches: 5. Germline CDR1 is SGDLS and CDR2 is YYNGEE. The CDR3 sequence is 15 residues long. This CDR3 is CASSVGGQTTYEQYF. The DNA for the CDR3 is TGTGCCAGCAGCGTAGGGGGACAGACCACCTACGAGCAGTACTTC.

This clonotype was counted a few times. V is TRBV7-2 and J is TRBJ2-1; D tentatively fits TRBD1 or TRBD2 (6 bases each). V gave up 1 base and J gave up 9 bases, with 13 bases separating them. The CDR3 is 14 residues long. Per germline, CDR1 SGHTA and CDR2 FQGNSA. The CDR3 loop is CASSLGAGGFEQFF. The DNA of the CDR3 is TGTGCCAGCAGCTTAGGGGCCGGGGGCTTTGAGCAGTTCTTC.

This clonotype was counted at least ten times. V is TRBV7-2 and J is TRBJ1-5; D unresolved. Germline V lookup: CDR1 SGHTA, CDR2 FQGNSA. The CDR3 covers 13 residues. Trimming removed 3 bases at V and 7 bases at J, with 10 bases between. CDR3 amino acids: CASSFPSGQPQHF. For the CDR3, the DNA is TGTGCCAGCAGCTTCCCCTCGGGGCAGCCCCAGCATTTT.

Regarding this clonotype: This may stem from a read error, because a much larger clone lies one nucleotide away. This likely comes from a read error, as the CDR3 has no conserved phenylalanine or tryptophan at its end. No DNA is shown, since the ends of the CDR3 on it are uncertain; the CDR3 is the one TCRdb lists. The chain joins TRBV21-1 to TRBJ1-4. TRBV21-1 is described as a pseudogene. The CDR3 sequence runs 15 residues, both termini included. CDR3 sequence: CASSKLGATNEKLFL.

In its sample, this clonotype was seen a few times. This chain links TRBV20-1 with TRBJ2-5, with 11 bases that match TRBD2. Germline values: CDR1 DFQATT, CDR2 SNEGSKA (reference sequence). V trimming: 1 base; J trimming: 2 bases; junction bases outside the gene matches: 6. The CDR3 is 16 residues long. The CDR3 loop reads CSARARLAGTQETQYF. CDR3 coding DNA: TGCAGTGCTAGAGCGAGACTAGCGGGGACTCAAGAGACCCAGTACTTC.

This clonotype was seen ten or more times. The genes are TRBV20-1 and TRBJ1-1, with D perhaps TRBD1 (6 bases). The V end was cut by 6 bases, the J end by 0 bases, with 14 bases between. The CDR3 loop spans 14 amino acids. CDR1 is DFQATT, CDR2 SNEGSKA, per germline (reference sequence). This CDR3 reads CSAPVDSLNTEAFF. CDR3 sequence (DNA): TGCAGTGCCCCTGTGGACAGCTTGAACACTGAAGCTTTCTTT.

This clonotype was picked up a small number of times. The CDR3 spells CASGPRVREWTDTQYF. The CDR3 region has the DNA TGTGCCAGTGGTCCCCGTGTTCGGGAGTGGACAGATACGCAGTATTTT. The rearrangement joins TRBV19 to TRBJ2-3; D perhaps matches TRBD2 (6 bases). The CDR3 is made up of 16 amino acids. V gave up 8 bases and J gave up 3 bases, with 21 bases separating them. Germline V gene data show CDR1 as LNHDA and CDR2 as SQIVND (reference sequence).

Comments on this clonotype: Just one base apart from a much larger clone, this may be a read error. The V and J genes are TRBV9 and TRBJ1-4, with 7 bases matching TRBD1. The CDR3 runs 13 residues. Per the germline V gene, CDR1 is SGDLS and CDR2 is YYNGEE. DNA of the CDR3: TGTGCCAGCAGCGGACAGGGCGAGGAAAGACTGTTTTTT. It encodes CASSGQGEERLFF.

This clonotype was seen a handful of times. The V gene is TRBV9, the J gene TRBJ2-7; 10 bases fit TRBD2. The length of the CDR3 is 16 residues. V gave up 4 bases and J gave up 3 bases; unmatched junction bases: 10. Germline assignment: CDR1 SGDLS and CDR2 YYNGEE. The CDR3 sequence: CASSPFGLADIYEQYF. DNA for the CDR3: TGTGCCAGCAGCCCGTTTGGACTAGCGGATATCTACGAGCAGTACTTC.

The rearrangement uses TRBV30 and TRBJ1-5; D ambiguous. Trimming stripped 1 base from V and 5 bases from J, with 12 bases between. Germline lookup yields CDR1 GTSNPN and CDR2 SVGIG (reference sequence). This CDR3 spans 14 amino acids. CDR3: CAWSDLRDDQPQHF. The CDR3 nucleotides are TGTGCCTGGAGTGATCTAAGGGATGATCAGCCCCAGCATTTT.

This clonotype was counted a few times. This chain's CDR3 is CASSGIRQDDQPQHF. CDR3 bases: TGTGCCAGCAGTGGAATTCGACAGGACGATCAGCCCCAGCATTTT. The V and J genes are TRBV6-2 or TRBV6-3 and TRBJ1-5; a possible D gene is TRBD1 (6 bases). The germline V gene has CDR1 MNHEY and CDR2 SVGEGT. V was cut by 5 bases and J by 5 bases, with 16 bases left in between. This CDR3 has 15 residues.

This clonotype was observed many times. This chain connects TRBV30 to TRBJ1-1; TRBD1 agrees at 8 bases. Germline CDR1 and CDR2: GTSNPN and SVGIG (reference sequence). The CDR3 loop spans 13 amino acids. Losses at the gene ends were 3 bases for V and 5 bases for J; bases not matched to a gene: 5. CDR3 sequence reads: CAWRDRGNTEAFF. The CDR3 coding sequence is TGTGCCTGGAGAGACAGGGGTAATACTGAAGCTTTCTTT. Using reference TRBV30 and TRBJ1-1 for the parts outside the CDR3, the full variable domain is SQTIHQWPATLVQPVGSPLSLECTVEGTSNPNLYWYRQAAGRGLQLLFYSVGIGQISSEVPQNLSASRPQDRQFILSSKKLLLSDSGFYLCAWRDRGNTEAFFGQGTRLTVV.

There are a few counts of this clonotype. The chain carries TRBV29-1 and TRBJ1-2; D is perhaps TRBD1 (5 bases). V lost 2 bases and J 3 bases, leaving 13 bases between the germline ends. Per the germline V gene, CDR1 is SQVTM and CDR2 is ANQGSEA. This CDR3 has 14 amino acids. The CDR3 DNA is TGCAGCGTTGAACCTAGTGGGGCCTACTATGGCTACACCTTC. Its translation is CSVEPSGAYYGYTF.

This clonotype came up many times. In nucleotides, the CDR3 is TGCGCCAGCAGCCCGGGAGCGAACACCGGGGAGCTGTTTTTT. Protein product: CASSPGANTGELFF. The chain recombines TRBV4-3 with TRBJ2-2, with D maybe TRBD2 (6 bases). Deletions cut 4 bases from V and 0 bases from J, with 6 bases between. The CDR3 covers 14 residues. Germline-derived CDR1 and CDR2 are LGHNA and YSLEER.

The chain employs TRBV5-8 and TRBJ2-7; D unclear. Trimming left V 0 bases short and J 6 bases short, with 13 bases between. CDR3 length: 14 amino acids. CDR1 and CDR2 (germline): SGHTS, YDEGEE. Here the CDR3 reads CASSLDITPCEQYF. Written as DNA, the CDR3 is TGTGCCAGCAGCTTGGACATAACGCCCTGCGAGCAGTACTTC.

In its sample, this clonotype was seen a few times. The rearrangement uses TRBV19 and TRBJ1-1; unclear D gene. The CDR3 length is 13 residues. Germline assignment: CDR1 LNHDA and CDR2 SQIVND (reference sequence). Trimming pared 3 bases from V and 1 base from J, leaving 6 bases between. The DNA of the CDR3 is TGTGCCAGTAGTATGTGGGAGAACACTGAAGCTTTCTTT. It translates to CASSMWENTEAFF.

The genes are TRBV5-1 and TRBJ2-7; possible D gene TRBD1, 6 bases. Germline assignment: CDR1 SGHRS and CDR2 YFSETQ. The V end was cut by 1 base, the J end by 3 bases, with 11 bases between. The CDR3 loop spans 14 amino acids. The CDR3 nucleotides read TGCGCCAGCAGCTTGTGGGACAAAAGCTACGAGCAGTACTTC. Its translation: CASSLWDKSYEQYF. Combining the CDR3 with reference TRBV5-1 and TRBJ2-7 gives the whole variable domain KAGVTQTPRYLIKTRGQQVTLSCSPISGHRSVSWYQQTPGQGLQFLFEYFSETQRNKGNFPGRFSGRQFSNSRSEMNVSTLELGDSALYLCASSLWDKSYEQYFGPGTRLTVT.

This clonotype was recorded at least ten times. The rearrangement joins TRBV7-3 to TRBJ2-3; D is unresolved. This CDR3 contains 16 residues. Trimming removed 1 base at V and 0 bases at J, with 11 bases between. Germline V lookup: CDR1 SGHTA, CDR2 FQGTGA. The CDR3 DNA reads TGTGCCAGCAGCTTAATACCGGGTGCTAGCACAGATACGCAGTATTTT. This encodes CASSLIPGASTDTQYF.

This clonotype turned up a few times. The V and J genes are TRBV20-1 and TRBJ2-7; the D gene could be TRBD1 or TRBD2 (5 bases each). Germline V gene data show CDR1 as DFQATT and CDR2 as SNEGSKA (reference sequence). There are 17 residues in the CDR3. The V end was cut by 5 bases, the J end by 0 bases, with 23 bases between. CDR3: CSAAPRDGRFFSYEQYF. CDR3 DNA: TGCAGTGCTGCCCCCCGGGACGGGCGCTTCTTCTCCTACGAGCAGTACTTC.

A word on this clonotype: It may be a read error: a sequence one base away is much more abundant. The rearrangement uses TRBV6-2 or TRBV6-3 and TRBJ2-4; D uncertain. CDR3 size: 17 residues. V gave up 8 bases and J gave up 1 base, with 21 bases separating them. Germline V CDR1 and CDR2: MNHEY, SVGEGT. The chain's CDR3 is CASAYNGLVLAKNIQYF. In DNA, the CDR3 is TGTGCCAGCGCCTACAATGGGCTGGTGCTGGCCAAAAACATTCAGTACTTC.

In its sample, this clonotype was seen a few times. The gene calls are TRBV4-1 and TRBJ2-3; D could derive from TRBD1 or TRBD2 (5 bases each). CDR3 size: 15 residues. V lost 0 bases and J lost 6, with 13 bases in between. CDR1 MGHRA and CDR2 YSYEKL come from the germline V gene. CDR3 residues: CASSQEGVSLDTQYF. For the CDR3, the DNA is TGCGCCAGCAGCCAAGAGGGGGTTAGCTTGGATACGCAGTATTTT.

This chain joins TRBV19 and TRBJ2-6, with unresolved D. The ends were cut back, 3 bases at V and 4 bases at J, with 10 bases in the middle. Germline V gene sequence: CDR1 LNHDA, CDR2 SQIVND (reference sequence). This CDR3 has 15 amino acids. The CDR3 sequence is CASSIGTTGANVLTF. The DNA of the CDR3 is TGTGCCAGTAGTATTGGTACGACGGGGGCCAACGTCCTGACTTTC.

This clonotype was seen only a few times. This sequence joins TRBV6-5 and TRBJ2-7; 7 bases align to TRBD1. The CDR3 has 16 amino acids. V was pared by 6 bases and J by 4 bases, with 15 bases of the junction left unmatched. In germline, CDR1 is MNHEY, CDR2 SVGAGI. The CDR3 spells CASSPIQGELWYEQYF. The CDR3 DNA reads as TGTGCCAGCAGCCCAATCCAGGGGGAATTATGGTACGAGCAGTACTTC.